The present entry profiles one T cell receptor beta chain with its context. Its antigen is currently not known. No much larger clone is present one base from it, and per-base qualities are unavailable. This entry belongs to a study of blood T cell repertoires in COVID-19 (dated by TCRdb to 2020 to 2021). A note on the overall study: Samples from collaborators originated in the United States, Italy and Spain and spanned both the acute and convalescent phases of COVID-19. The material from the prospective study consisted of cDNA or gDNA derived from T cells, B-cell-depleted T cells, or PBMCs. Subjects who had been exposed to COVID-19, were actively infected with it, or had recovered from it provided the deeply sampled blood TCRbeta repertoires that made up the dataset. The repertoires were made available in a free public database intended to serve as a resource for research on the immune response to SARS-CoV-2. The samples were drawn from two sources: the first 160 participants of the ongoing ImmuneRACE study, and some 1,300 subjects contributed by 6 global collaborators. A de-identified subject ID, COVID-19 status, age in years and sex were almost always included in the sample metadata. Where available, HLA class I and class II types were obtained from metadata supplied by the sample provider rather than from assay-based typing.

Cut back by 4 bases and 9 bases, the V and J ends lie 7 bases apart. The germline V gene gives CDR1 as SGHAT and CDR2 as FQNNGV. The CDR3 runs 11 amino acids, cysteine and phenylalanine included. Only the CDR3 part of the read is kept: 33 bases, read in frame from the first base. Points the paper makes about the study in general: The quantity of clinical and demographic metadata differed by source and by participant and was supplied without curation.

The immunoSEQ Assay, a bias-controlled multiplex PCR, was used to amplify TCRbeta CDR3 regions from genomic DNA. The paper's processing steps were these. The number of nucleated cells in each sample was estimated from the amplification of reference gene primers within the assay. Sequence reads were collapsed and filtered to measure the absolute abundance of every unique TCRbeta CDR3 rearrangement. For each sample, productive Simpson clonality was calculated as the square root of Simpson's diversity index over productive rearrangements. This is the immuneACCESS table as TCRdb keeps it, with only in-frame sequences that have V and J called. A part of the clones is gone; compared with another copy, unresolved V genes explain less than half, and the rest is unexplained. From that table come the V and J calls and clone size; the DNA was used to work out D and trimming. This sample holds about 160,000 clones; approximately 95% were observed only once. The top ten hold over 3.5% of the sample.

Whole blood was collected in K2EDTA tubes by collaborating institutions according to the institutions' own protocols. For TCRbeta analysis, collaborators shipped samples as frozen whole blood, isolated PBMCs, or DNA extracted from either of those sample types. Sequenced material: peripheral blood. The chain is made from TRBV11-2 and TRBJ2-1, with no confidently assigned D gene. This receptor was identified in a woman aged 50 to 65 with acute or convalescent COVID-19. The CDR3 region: CASSSDSEQFF. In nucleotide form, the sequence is TGTGCCAGCAGCTCCGATAGTGAGCAGTTCTTC.